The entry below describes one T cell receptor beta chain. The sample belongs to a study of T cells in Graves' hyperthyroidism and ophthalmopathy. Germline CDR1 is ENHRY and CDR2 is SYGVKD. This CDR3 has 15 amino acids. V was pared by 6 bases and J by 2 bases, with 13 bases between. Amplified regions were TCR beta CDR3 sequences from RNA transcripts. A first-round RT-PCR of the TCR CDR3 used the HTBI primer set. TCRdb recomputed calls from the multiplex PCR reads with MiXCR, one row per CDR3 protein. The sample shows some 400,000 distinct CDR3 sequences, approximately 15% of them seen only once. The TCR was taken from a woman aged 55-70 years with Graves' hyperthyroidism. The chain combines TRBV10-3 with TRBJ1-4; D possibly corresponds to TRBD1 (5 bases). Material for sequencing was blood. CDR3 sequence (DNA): TGTGCCATCAGCCCCCAGGGCCAGACTAATGAAAAACTGTTTTTT. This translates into CAISPQGQTNEKLFF.